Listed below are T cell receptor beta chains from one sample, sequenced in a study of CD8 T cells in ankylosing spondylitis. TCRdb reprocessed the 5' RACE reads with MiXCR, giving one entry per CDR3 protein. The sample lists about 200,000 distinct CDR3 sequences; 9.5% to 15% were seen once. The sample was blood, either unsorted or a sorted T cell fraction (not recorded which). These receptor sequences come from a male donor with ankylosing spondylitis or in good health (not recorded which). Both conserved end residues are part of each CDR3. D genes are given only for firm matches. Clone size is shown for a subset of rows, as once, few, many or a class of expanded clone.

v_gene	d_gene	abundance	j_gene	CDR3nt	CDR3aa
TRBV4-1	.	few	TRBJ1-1	TGCGCCAGCAGCCAAGATTCGCCCGTGAACACTGAAGCTTTCTTT	CASSQDSPVNTEAFF
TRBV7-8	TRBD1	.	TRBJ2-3	TGTGCCAGCAGTAACGCCCGGGACAGGGCAGCAGATACGCAGTATTTT	CASSNARDRAADTQYF
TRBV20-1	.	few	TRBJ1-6	TGCAGTGCTAGCGAGGGCAGTGATTCACCCCTCCACTTT	CSASEGSDSPLHF
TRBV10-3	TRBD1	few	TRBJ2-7	TGTGCCATCAGTGAGGGACAGGAAGCCTTTTCCTACGAGCAGTACTTC	CAISEGQEAFSYEQYF
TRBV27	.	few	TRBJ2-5	TGTGCCAGCAGTAACATGGCGATGAGGGAGACCCAGTACTTC	CASSNMAMRETQYF
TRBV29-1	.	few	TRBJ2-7	TGCAGCGTCAAGGGCGGCGATATAAACTACGAGCAGTACTTC	CSVKGGDINYEQYF
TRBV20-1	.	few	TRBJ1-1	TGCAGTGCTAGAGTCAGAGACAATCTTGAAGCTTTCTTT	CSARVRDNLEAFF
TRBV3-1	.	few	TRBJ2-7	TGTGCCAGCAGCCCCTTCTTGACTAGCTCCTACGAGCAGTACTTC	CASSPFLTSSYEQYF
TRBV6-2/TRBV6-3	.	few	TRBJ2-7	TGTGCCAGCAGCAACCCGAGGGAGCGGGTCTCCTACGAGCAGTACTTC	CASSNPRERVSYEQYF
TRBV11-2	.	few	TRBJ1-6	TGTGCCAGCAGCTTAGGACGGGGACTACCCCTTGGGTATAATTCACCCCTCCACTTT	CASSLGRGLPLGYNSPLHF
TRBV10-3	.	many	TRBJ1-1	TGTGCCATCAGTGAGTCTACTGTGGGGGGCACTGAAGCTTTCTTT	CAISESTVGGTEAFF
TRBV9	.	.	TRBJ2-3	TGTGCCAGCAGCGTGGGCTTCTATAGCACAGATACGCAGTATTTT	CASSVGFYSTDTQYF
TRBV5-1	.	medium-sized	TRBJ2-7	TGCGCCAGCAGTCGGGACGGCTCCTACGAGCAGTACTTC	CASSRDGSYEQYF
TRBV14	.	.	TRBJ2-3	TGTGCCAGCAGCCAAGGGACAGAAGATACGCAGTATTTT	CASSQGTEDTQYF
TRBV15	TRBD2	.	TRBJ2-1	TGTGCCACCAGCGTCACTAGCGGGAGAGACAATGAGCAGTTCTTC	CATSVTSGRDNEQFF
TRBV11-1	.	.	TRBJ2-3	TGTGCCAGCAGCTTACCTAGAGGGCCGGATATCACAGATACGCAGTATTTT	CASSLPRGPDITDTQYF
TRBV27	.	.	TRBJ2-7	TGTGCCAGCAGCTCCGAGGTCGGCGAGCAGTACTTC	CASSSEVGEQYF
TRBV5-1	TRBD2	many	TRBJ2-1	TGCGCCAGCAGCTCCGGGACTAGCGATTACAATGAGCAGTTCTTC	CASSSGTSDYNEQFF
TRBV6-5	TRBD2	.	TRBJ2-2	TGTGCCAGCAGTTCTCGCGACGGGGGGATCGACGGGGAGCTGTTTTTT	CASSSRDGGIDGELFF
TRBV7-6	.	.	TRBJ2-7	TGTGCCAGCAGCTTCGGGCCACCCTACGAGCAGTACTTC	CASSFGPPYEQYF
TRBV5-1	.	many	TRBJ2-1	TGCGCCAGCAGCCGTTCCTACAATGAGCAGTTCTTC	CASSRSYNEQFF
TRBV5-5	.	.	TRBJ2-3	TGTGCCAGCACTCCCTACTTCTTCGGCACAGATACGCAGTATTTT	CASTPYFFGTDTQYF
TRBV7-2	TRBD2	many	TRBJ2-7	TGTGCCAGCAGCTTAAACGGGAGGGCCCCCTACGAGCAGTACTTC	CASSLNGRAPYEQYF
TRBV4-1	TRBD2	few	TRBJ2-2	TGCGCCAGCAGCCAAGACCCCAGCGGGGTGGGCGGGGAGCTGTTTTTT	CASSQDPSGVGGELFF
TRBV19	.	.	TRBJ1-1	TGTGCCAGTAGTATCTTATGGGGGACTGAAGCTTTCTTT	CASSILWGTEAFF
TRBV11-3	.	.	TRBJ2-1	TGTGCCAGCAGCGCCCGATCTAGCGCCTCCTACAATGAGCAGTTCTTC	CASSARSSASYNEQFF
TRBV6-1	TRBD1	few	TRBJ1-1	TGTGCCAGCGAGAGGACAGGGGGGATAACTGAAGCTTTCTTT	CASERTGGITEAFF
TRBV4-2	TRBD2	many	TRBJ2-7	TGTGCCAGCAGCCAAGGAGGAGGGGAGGGGTTCTGGGCCTACGAGCAGTACTTC	CASSQGGGEGFWAYEQYF
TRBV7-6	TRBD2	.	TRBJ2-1	TGTGCCAGCAGCTTCGGGGGGGCCGCCTACAATGAGCAGTTCTTC	CASSFGGAAYNEQFF
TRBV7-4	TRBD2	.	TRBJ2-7	TGTGCCAGCAGTCGACGAGGGACTAGCGTTTACGAGCAGTACTTC	CASSRRGTSVYEQYF
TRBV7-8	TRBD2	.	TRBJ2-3	TGTGCCAGCAGCCCCCAGTTAGCGGGGGCCCCAGATACGCAGTATTTT	CASSPQLAGAPDTQYF
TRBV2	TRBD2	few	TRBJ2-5	TGTGCCAGCAGTGAGCGAGCGGGAGACGAGACCCAGTACTTC	CASSERAGDETQYF
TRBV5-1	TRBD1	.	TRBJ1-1	TGCGCCAGCAGCTGGACAGGAGTAGGCACTGAAGCTTTCTTT	CASSWTGVGTEAFF
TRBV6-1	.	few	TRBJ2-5	TGTGCCAGCAGTGAAATACCGGCGGGAGAGACCCAGTACTTC	CASSEIPAGETQYF
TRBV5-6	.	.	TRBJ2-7	TGTGCCAGCAGCTTTAGGGAGTCCTACGAGCAGTACTTC	CASSFRESYEQYF
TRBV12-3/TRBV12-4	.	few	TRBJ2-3	TGTGCCAGCGGCCTCCCGGGGGTAGCGCGAACAGATACGCAGTATTTT	CASGLPGVARTDTQYF
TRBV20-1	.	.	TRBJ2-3	TGCAGTGCTAGAGGCGGGAACGGGGCGGATACGCAGTATTTT	CSARGGNGADTQYF
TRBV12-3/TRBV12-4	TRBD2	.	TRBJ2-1	TGTGCCAGCAGTTTAATGCGGGAGGAATACAATGAGCAGTTCTTC	CASSLMREEYNEQFF
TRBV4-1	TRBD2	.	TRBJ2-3	TGCGCCAGCAGCCAAGACCCAGCGGGGGCCCTTAGCACAGATACGCAGTATTTT	CASSQDPAGALSTDTQYF
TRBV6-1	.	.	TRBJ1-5	TGTGCCAGCAGTGAAATGCAGGGCGGTCAGCCCCAGCATTTT	CASSEMQGGQPQHF
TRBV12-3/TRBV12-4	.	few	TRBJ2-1	TGTGCCAGCAGCTCCTTCTACAATGAGCAGTTCTTC	CASSSFYNEQFF
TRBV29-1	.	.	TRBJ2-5	TGCAGCGTTGAAGACGGAGAGCAAGAGACCCAGTACTTC	CSVEDGEQETQYF
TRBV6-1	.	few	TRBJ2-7	TGTGCCAGCAGGGACCGCCGCTACGAGCAGTACTTC	CASRDRRYEQYF
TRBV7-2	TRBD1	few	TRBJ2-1	TGTGCCAGCAGCGCCCGGGACAGGATTTACAATGAGCAGTTCTTC	CASSARDRIYNEQFF
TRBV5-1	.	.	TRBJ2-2	TGCGCCAGCAGCTTTATATCGGGGAACACCGGGGAGCTGTTTTTT	CASSFISGNTGELFF
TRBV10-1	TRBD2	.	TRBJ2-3	TGCGCCAGCAGGCCCCCCGTTGGACTAGCGGGAGGGCCCACAGATACGCAGTATTTT	CASRPPVGLAGGPTDTQYF
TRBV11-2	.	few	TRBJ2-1	TGTGCCAGCAGCTTAGGCGGGGGCGGGTGGGAGCAGTTCTTC	CASSLGGGGWEQFF
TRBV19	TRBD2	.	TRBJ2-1	TGTGCCAGTAGTATAGGCGGGGGGTCCTACAATGAGCAGTTCTTC	CASSIGGGSYNEQFF
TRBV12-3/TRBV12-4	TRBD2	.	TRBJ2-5	TGTGCCAGCAGCCTTGGGACTAGCGGGGGGTACCAAGAGACCCAGTACTTC	CASSLGTSGGYQETQYF
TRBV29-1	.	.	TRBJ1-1	TGCAGCGTTGAAACAGGTCTTCCCAAAGAAGCTTTCTTT	CSVETGLPKEAFF
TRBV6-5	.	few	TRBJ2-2	TGTGCCAGCAGTTACCATGACAGCCTGAACACCGGGGAGCTGTTTTTT	CASSYHDSLNTGELFF